One sample yielded the 19 T cell receptor beta chains listed below, sequenced in a study of memory CD4+ T cells and cytomegalovirus serostatus. Sequencing used immunoSEQ multiplex PCR; TCRdb keeps in-frame clones, though not all of them. The repertoire holds about 58,000 clones, with less than 85% as singletons. The sort gate was single viable CD3+CD4+CD8-CD45RO+ cells for memory CD4+ T cells. Sequenced sample: memory CD4+ T cells from blood. The receptors derive from an adult in good health and CMV-seronegative. Some clones in this sample may be carry-over from other donors' samples.

V usage is TRBV5-1 and J usage is TRBJ2-7; weak D call: TRBD1 (5 bases). The CDR3 covers 12 residues. Looked up from germline, CDR1 is SGHRS and CDR2 is YFSETQ. V shed 0 bases and J shed 6 bases, with 7 bases lying between them. Here the CDR3 reads CASSLVGREQYF. The CDR3 nucleotides are TGCGCCAGCAGCTTGGTGGGGCGCGAGCAGTACTTC.

The chain joins TRBV30 to TRBJ2-7; D is unclear. The CDR3 is made up of 14 amino acids. Germline V lookup: CDR1 GTSNPN, CDR2 SVGIG (reference sequence). The V gene lost 0 bases and the J gene lost 2 bases, with 11 bases spanning the gap. The CDR3 DNA reads as TGTGCCTGGAGTGTTCCCAGTCATACCTACGAGCAGTACTTC. Its protein is CAWSVPSHTYEQYF.

The chain carries TRBV6-6 and TRBJ1-1; maybe TRBD1 (5 bases). Germline CDR1 and CDR2: MNHNY and SVGAGI (reference sequence). CDR3 size: 15 residues. The V gene lost 8 bases and the J gene lost 1 base, with 17 bases spanning the gap. The CDR3: CASGLDGTANTEAFF. Written as DNA, the CDR3 is TGTGCCAGCGGGCTTGACGGGACGGCGAACACTGAAGCTTTCTTT.

The J gene is TRBJ1-1, the V gene TRBV7-2; D gene ambiguous. CDR3 length: 15 residues. V was pared by 5 bases and J by 5 bases, with 18 bases between. Germline V gene sequence: CDR1 SGHTA, CDR2 FQGNSA. The DNA of the CDR3 is TGTGCCAGCAGCCCTCCGGGCACTCGGAGGACTGAAGCTTTCTTT. Translation gives CASSPPGTRRTEAFF.

This chain connects TRBV28 to TRBJ2-1; D remains unclear. The CDR3 consists of 15 residues. V was clipped by 0 bases and J by 0 bases, with 6 bases between them. CDR1 and CDR2 (germline): MDHEN, SYDVKM. The DNA of the CDR3 is TGTGCCAGCAGTTTATGGCGGCCCTCCTACAATGAGCAGTTCTTC. It yields the protein CASSLWRPSYNEQFF. The full variable domain, completed using reference TRBV28 and TRBJ2-1, is DVKVTQSSRYLVKRTGEKVFLECVQDMDHENMFWYRQDPGLGLRLIYFSYDVKMKEKGDIPEGYSVSREKKERFSLILESASTNQTSMYLCASSLWRPSYNEQFFGPGTRLTVL.

The sample holds one count of this clone. This sequence joins TRBV29-1 and TRBJ2-7; possible D gene TRBD1, 5 bases. The CDR3 consists of 13 residues. Trimming removed 4 bases at V and 6 bases at J, with 16 bases between. The germline gives CDR1 SQVTM, CDR2 ANQGSEA. DNA of the CDR3: TGCAGCGTTGTGAGGCAGTCTAGGGGCGAGCAGTACTTC. Translated, it gives CSVVRQSRGEQYF.

The V gene is TRBV18, the J gene TRBJ2-2; the match to TRBD1 covers 9 bases. Germline CDR1 KGHSH, CDR2 LQKENI. J was trimmed by 4 bases and V by 3 bases; bases with no gene match: 6. The CDR3 length is 16 residues. The CDR3 sequence is CASSPSGQGGTGELFF. CDR3 sequence (DNA): TGTGCCAGCTCACCGTCGGGACAGGGAGGCACCGGGGAGCTGTTTTTT.

In this sample, this clone turned up a few times. The chain uses TRBV4-1 and TRBJ2-1, with D possibly being TRBD1 or TRBD2 (5 bases each). V lost 1 base, J lost 9 bases, and 13 bases lay in between. CDR3 length: 14 amino acids. CDR1 MGHRA and CDR2 YSYEKL come from the germline V gene. This chain's CDR3 is CASSQGLRGTEQFF. The CDR3 coding sequence is TGCGCCAGCAGCCAAGGACTAAGGGGCACTGAGCAGTTCTTC.

V usage is TRBV2 and J usage is TRBJ1-4, with D unresolved. The V end lost 5 bases, the J end lost 5 bases, and 15 bases lay between the germline ends. The CDR3 is made up of 15 amino acids. The germline V gene encodes CDR1 SNHLY and CDR2 FYNNEI. CDR3 sequence (DNA): TGTGCCAGCAGTCCAACCACACGAAGGAATGAAAAACTGTTTTTT. It translates to CASSPTTRRNEKLFF.

The rearrangement uses TRBV7-3 and TRBJ2-3; no reliable D call. Looked up from germline, CDR1 is SGHTA and CDR2 is FQGTGA. This CDR3 has 11 residues. V lost 5 bases and J 2 bases, leaving 2 bases between the germline ends. In DNA, the CDR3 is TGTGCCAGCAGCGACACAGATACGCAGTATTTT. It specifies CASSDTDTQYF.

This clone was found once. The chain carries TRBV6-1 and TRBJ1-1; perhaps TRBD1 as D (6 bases). Germline lookup yields CDR1 MNHNS and CDR2 SASEGT. V lost 0 bases to trimming and J lost 12 bases, with 26 bases between them. CDR3 length: 17 amino acids. CDR3 loop: CASSEAQGGGSLLETFF. CDR3 nucleotide sequence: TGTGCCAGCAGTGAAGCGCAGGGAGGGGGATCGCTACTGGAAACTTTCTTT.

The chain is built from TRBV27 and TRBJ2-2; D may correspond to TRBD1 or TRBD2 (5 bases each). Trimming shortened V by 3 bases and J by 2 bases, and 13 bases separated the two germline ends. The length of the CDR3 is 16 residues. Germline V lookup: CDR1 MNHEY, CDR2 SMNVEV (reference sequence). The CDR3 DNA is TGTGCCAGCAGTTTGTCCGGGACCGTAAACACCGGGGAGCTGTTTTTT. Translated, it gives CASSLSGTVNTGELFF.

V is TRBV7-2 and J is TRBJ2-5; 11 positions agree with TRBD2. The CDR3 is 19 amino acids. Germline V gene data show CDR1 as SGHTA and CDR2 as FQGNSA. The J segment lost 1 base and the V segment lost 5 bases, leaving 15 bases of the junction unmatched. CDR3 in amino acids: CASSPTGFSGRVRQETQYF. The CDR3 DNA sequence: TGTGCCAGCAGCCCTACAGGGTTTAGCGGGAGGGTCCGCCAAGAGACCCAGTACTTC.

The gene calls are TRBV10-3 and TRBJ1-1, with D possibly being TRBD1 (5 bases). This CDR3 comprises 15 residues. CDR1 and CDR2 (germline): ENHRY, SYGVKD. Trimming stripped 7 bases from V and 5 bases from J, with 20 bases between. CDR3 DNA sequence: TGTGCCATCAAGGTTAGTCCAGGGAAGGATACTGAAGCTTTCTTT. It specifies CAIKVSPGKDTEAFF.

In its sample, this clone was seen once. The sample has other DNA sequences that encode this CDR3 too. V is TRBV6-1 and J is TRBJ2-6, with 10 nucleotides matching TRBD1. Trimming at V came to 9 bases and at J to 0 bases, leaving 2 bases not matched to a gene. Germline V gene data show CDR1 as MNHNS and CDR2 as SASEGT. The CDR3 consists of 15 residues. The CDR3 DNA is TGTGCCAGTCGGACAGGGGGCTCTGGGGCCAACGTCCTGACTTTC. Amino acid sequence: CASRTGGSGANVLTF.

The chain joins TRBV5-5 to TRBJ2-5; TRBD1 aligns across 8 bases. V lost 7 bases and J lost 4; bases outside the gene matches: 15. Germline CDR1 is SGHKS and CDR2 is YYEKEE (reference sequence). The CDR3 contains 16 residues. The CDR3: CASGSTFSGGRETQYF. The CDR3 nucleotides are TGTGCCAGCGGATCAACATTTTCAGGGGGCCGAGAGACCCAGTACTTC.

The chain links TRBV2 to TRBJ1-5, with D tentatively TRBD1 (5 bases). V was trimmed by 3 bases and J by 10 bases, leaving 13 bases between them. Germline V gives CDR1 SNHLY, CDR2 FYNNEI. The CDR3 sequence is 13 residues long. Here the CDR3 reads CASSEGLTQPQHF. Here the CDR3 DNA reads TGTGCCAGCAGTGAGGGACTGACCCAACCCCAGCATTTT.

V and J are TRBV30 and TRBJ2-5; no definite D call. Trimming removed 5 bases at V and 5 bases at J, with 9 bases between. The CDR3 has 11 amino acids. Germline V lookup: CDR1 GTSNPN, CDR2 SVGIG (reference sequence). The CDR3 protein is CAWATSETQYF. Written as DNA, the CDR3 is TGTGCCTGGGCCACATCGGAGACCCAGTACTTC.

The chain links TRBV7-8 to TRBJ1-3; TRBD1 is a possible D gene (6 bases). CDR1 is SGHVS, CDR2 FQNEAQ, per germline. The CDR3 spans 14 residues. Trimming left V 5 bases short and J 4 bases short, with 12 bases between. The CDR3 DNA follows: TGTGCCAGCAGCCCAGGACAGAGGGGAAACACCATATATTTT. It specifies CASSPGQRGNTIYF.